The clone carrying this TCR beta chain appeared many times. MiXCR, applied by TCRdb to the 5' RACE reads, yields one record per CDR3 protein. This table has more than 50,000 distinct CDR3 sequences, around 6.2% appearing once. The data were obtained in a study of T cells after yellow fever vaccination. Study at large: It was SMART-Seq v4 Ultra Low Input that prepared the fractions with low cell numbers.

General study findings and limits: Compared with primary, the secondary response was weaker and peaked at day 5, not 15. Day 0 sorted memory subsets lacked detectable levels of almost all vaccine-responding clonotypes. CD4 and CD8 compartments shared a small share of clonotypes.

The CDR3 is made up of 13 amino acids. Trimming took off 6 bases at V and 0 bases at J, with 6 bases between the two ends. The rearrangement links TRBV12-3 or TRBV12-4 to TRBJ1-3; no clear D. The source of this sequence is a young man who received the YFV17D yellow fever vaccine. Source: PBMCs, either bulk or a sorted T-cell subset (CD4+, CD8+, memory, or dextramer-sorted; not recorded which), taken on the day of the yellow fever booster vaccination. The CDR3 DNA reads as TGTGCCAGCAGAAGGGACTCTGGAAACACCATATATTTT. It translates to CASRRDSGNTIYF.